The clone carrying this T cell receptor (beta chain) was seen a handful of times. Its specificity is not known. It was with unique molecular identifiers that the TCRbeta library was prepared. TCRdb reprocessed the PCR reads via MiXCR and lists one record per CDR3 protein. The sample lists more than 300,000 distinct CDR3 sequences, 15% to 20% seen once, with roughly 40% in the top ten. The CDR3 sequence is 14 residues long. Trimming left V 8 bases short and J 5 bases short, with 19 bases between. Germline CDR1 MNHNS, CDR2 SASEGT. The data were obtained in a study of T-cell reconstitution after alpha-beta-depleted transplantation in children. Study outcomes and limitations: Several hundred graft clones that had expanded were reportedly the source of alpha-beta T cells about two months after transplant.

The sequence was collected from a male patient between 2 and 10 years old who had a stem cell transplant for acute lymphoblastic leukemia, so the T cells may come from the graft donor. The sample here was PBMCs, mostly from graft donor cells, taken 360 days after TCRalphabeta/CD19-depleted stem cell transplant. The chain uses TRBV6-1 and TRBJ2-7; D possibly matches TRBD1 or TRBD2 (5 bases each). CDR3 loop: CASSRVGVSDEQYF. CDR3 in DNA: TGTGCCAGCTCCAGGGTTGGGGTTAGCGACGAGCAGTACTTC.